The 11 T cell receptor beta chains given below trace back to one sample, sequenced in a study of T cell responses to AZD1222 COVID-19 vaccine. Some clones are missing from TCRdb's copy, which holds only in-frame ones; the method was immunoSEQ multiplex PCR. The sample has about 170,000 clones, 80% to 90% seen once. The sample here was peripheral blood, taken on day 0 of AZD1222 vaccination. The source of these receptors is an adult in good health.

The V gene is TRBV30, the J gene TRBJ2-5; no firm D call. Germline V gene lookup returns CDR1 GTSNPN and CDR2 SVGIG (reference sequence). The CDR3 is 12 amino acids. The V end lost 7 bases, the J end lost 5 bases, and 14 bases lay between the germline ends. The CDR3 is CAFKGWWETQYF. The DNA for the CDR3 is TGTGCCTTCAAAGGCTGGTGGGAGACCCAGTACTTC.

This chain links TRBV6-1 with TRBJ2-3, with unresolved D. Germline assignment: CDR1 MNHNS and CDR2 SASEGT. The V end was cut by 0 bases, the J end by 2 bases, with 6 bases between. The CDR3 is made up of 14 amino acids. The CDR3 sequence: CASSEAGHTDTQYF. The CDR3 coding sequence is TGTGCCAGCAGTGAAGCAGGTCACACAGATACGCAGTATTTT.

The chain is built from TRBV18 and TRBJ1-5; D possibly corresponds to TRBD1 (6 bases). This CDR3 spans 16 amino acids. The V end was cut by 2 bases, the J end by 3 bases, with 14 bases between. Germline CDR1 reads KGHSH; CDR2 reads LQKENI. Here the CDR3 DNA reads TGTGCCAGCTCACCAGGAAAGGGGGATTACAATCAGCCCCAGCATTTT. Its translation is CASSPGKGDYNQPQHF.

This clone appeared once. The chain employs TRBV11-2 and TRBJ2-7; weak D call: TRBD2 (5 bases). The V end lost 1 base, the J end lost 4 bases, and 11 bases lay between the germline ends. From germline, CDR1 is SGHAT and CDR2 FQNNGV. CDR3 length equals 14 residues. Here the CDR3 reads CASSLGGLSYEQYV. Here the CDR3 DNA reads TGTGCCAGCAGCTTAGGCGGACTGAGTTACGAGCAGTACGTC.

V gene TRBV4-2 combines with J gene TRBJ1-1, with D possibly being TRBD1 (5 bases). Germline lookup yields CDR1 LGHNA and CDR2 YNFKEQ. The CDR3 sequence is 15 residues long. Trimming pared 1 base from V and 1 base from J, leaving 10 bases between. CDR3 sequence reads: CASSQGNRPNTEAFF. The CDR3 nucleotides read TGTGCCAGCAGCCAAGGGAACAGGCCGAACACTGAAGCTTTCTTT.

In nucleotides, the CDR3 is TGCAGCGTTGAAGATCTTAGGTTCAGACAGGGAACCTACGAGCAGTACGTC. Amino acids: CSVEDLRFRQGTYEQYV. The chain uses TRBV29-1 and TRBJ2-7; TRBD1 matches at 7 bases. The CDR3 spans 17 residues. Germline CDR1 is SQVTM and CDR2 is ANQGSEA. V shed 0 bases, J shed 2 bases, and the junction held 13 bases outside the gene matches.

V gene TRBV18 combines with J gene TRBJ1-2; a possible D gene is TRBD1 (6 bases). Germline-derived CDR1 and CDR2 are KGHSH and LQKENI. The CDR3 sequence is 15 residues long. Trimming cost V 5 bases and J 4 bases, with 17 bases left between them. The CDR3 reads CASSRDRRQPYGYTF. The CDR3 DNA follows: TGTGCCAGCTCAAGAGACAGGAGACAACCCTATGGCTACACCTTC.

CDR3 loop: CASSLRAGEYEQYV. The DNA for the CDR3 is TGCGCCAGCAGCCTGAGGGCAGGGGAATACGAGCAGTACGTC. The chain links TRBV10-1 to TRBJ2-7, with a tentative D call TRBD1 (6 bases). The V and J ends lost 6 bases and 4 bases respectively, with 16 bases between them. CDR3 length: 14 residues. Germline V lookup: CDR1 WNHNN, CDR2 SYGVQD (reference sequence).

The chain couples TRBV28 to TRBJ2-7, with TRBD1 matching 8 bases. The CDR3 covers 19 residues. The germline V gene has CDR1 MDHEN and CDR2 SYDVKM. The V gene end was trimmed by 3 bases and the J gene end by 0 bases; junction bases not matched to a gene: 16. This chain's CDR3 is CASSFSLALDRGSSYEQYF. In nucleotides, the CDR3 is TGTGCCAGCAGTTTTTCGTTAGCCTTAGACAGGGGAAGCTCCTACGAGCAGTACTTC.

The rearrangement joins TRBV7-6 to TRBJ1-5, with D unresolved. CDR1 and CDR2 from the germline V gene are SGHVS and FNYEAQ. The CDR3 contains 11 residues. Deletions cut 5 bases from V and 9 bases from J, with 8 bases between. CDR3: CASSRSLPQHF. CDR3 DNA sequence: TGTGCCAGCAGCCGGAGTTTGCCCCAGCATTTT.

This clone was detected only once. V is TRBV19 and J is TRBJ2-1; tentative D call: TRBD2 (7 bases). The germline CDR1 and CDR2 sequences are LNHDA and SQIVND (reference sequence). Trimming cost V 6 bases and J 4 bases, with 19 bases left between them. CDR3 length: 16 amino acids. The CDR3 reads CASRIDGGPIYNEQFF. DNA of the CDR3: TGTGCCAGTAGAATTGACGGGGGGCCCATATACAATGAGCAGTTCTTC.